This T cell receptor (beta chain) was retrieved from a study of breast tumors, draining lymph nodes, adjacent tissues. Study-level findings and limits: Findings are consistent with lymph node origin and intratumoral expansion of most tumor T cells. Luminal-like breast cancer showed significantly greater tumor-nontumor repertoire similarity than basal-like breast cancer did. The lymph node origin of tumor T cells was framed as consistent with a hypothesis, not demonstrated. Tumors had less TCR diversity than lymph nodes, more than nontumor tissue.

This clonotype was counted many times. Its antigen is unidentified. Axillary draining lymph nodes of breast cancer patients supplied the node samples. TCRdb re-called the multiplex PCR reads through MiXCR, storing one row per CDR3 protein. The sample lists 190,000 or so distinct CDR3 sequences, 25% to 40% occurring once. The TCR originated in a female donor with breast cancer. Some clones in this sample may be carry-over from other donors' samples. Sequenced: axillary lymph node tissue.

This CDR3 reads CAAQENTDTQYF. DNA for the CDR3: TGTGCCGCGCAGGAGAACACAGATACGCAGTATTTT. The V call is TRBV7-9, the J call TRBJ2-3, with D unresolved. Germline values: CDR1 SEHNR, CDR2 FQNEAQ (reference sequence). The V end was cut by 11 bases, the J end by 2 bases, with 11 bases between. The CDR3 contains 12 residues.